The 27 T cell receptor beta chains presented below share a single source sample, sequenced in a study of blood T cell repertoires in COVID-19. Method: immunoSEQ multiplex PCR; TCRdb's copy keeps in-frame clones and lacks some. The data contain roughly 190,000 clones, roughly 76% of them seen just once; the ten biggest clones take up 11%. The sample was peripheral blood. The source of these receptors is a woman between 40 and 50 years old with COVID-19, enrolled during active disease.

The CDR3 sequence is CASSSAGTSGDTQYF. CDR3 DNA sequence: TGTGCCAGCAGCTCCGCCGGGACTAGCGGGGATACGCAGTATTTT. The chain joins TRBV7-2 to TRBJ2-3; 12 nucleotides agree with TRBD2. Germline-derived CDR1 and CDR2 are SGHTA and FQGNSA. The J segment lost 6 bases and the V segment lost 4 bases, leaving 5 bases of the junction unmatched. The CDR3 consists of 15 residues.

The rearrangement joins TRBV6-1 to TRBJ2-1; tentative D call: TRBD2 (7 bases). CDR1 and CDR2 from the germline V gene are MNHNS and SASEGT. The CDR3 contains 16 residues. V lost 2 bases, J lost 15 bases, and 26 bases lay in between. As DNA, the CDR3 is TGTGCCAGCAGTGAAAGAGGGGGGGGTGAGGGGGGCGTCGGGTTCTTC. Amino acid sequence: CASSERGGGEGGVGFF.

V usage is TRBV5-5 and J usage is TRBJ2-2, with 7 bases matching TRBD2. The CDR3 consists of 14 residues. Germline CDR1 reads SGHKS; CDR2 reads YYEKEE (reference sequence). The junction had 11 bases not matched to a gene; V was cut back by 7 bases and J by 8 bases. The CDR3 coding sequence is TGTGCCAGCCGGACTAGGGACGGATGGGGGGAGCTGTTTTTT. It specifies CASRTRDGWGELFF.

This sequence joins TRBV7-9 and TRBJ2-7, with TRBD2 matching 8 bases. Germline CDR1 reads SEHNR; CDR2 reads FQNEAQ (reference sequence). This CDR3 contains 16 residues. V lost 5 bases to trimming and J lost 0 bases; unmatched junction nucleotides: 9. CDR3: CASSPPGLGASYEQYF. CDR3 nucleotides: TGTGCCAGCAGCCCCCCGGGACTAGGGGCCTCCTACGAGCAGTACTTC.

This clone was picked up a small number of times. The chain joins TRBV19 to TRBJ1-5; D might be TRBD1 (5 bases). The CDR3 has 15 amino acids. Between the trimmed V and J ends, which lost 6 bases and 6 bases, there was a span of 18 bases. The germline V gene has CDR1 LNHDA and CDR2 SQIVND (reference sequence). The CDR3 here is CASRETEEYGQPQHF. The CDR3, as DNA: TGTGCCAGTAGGGAGACAGAGGAGTACGGTCAGCCCCAGCATTTT.

V gene TRBV11-2 combines with J gene TRBJ2-1, with 8 bases lining up with TRBD2. The CDR3 runs to 14 residues. V was pared by 1 base and J by 8 bases, with 4 bases of the junction left unmatched. CDR1 is SGHAT and CDR2 is FQNNGV in the germline V gene. The CDR3 DNA reads as TGTGCCAGCAGCTTAGGACGGACTAGCCATGAGCAGTTCTTC. Amino acids: CASSLGRTSHEQFF.

A few counts support this clone. This chain links TRBV30 with TRBJ1-2; D might be TRBD1 (5 bases). V was shortened by 0 bases and J by 8 bases, with 13 bases between the two germline ends. Germline CDR1 GTSNPN, CDR2 SVGIG (reference sequence). The CDR3 is 13 residues long. The CDR3 sequence: CAWSVRQGAGYTF. The CDR3 DNA sequence: TGTGCCTGGAGTGTACGGCAGGGTGCGGGCTACACCTTC.

The chain's CDR3 is CASSLSKGLAASYEQYV. As DNA, the CDR3 is TGTGCCAGCAGCCTATCTAAAGGACTAGCGGCTTCCTACGAGCAGTACGTC. The gene calls are TRBV7-9 and TRBJ2-7; 10 bases agree with TRBD2. Trimming took 5 bases from V and 1 from J; bases not matched to a gene: 11. The germline gives CDR1 SEHNR, CDR2 FQNEAQ (reference sequence). The CDR3 spans 17 residues.

The chain links TRBV24-1 to TRBJ2-1; possibly TRBD2 for D (5 bases). V dropped 1 base and J dropped 8 bases, with 11 bases sitting between them. From germline, CDR1 is KGHDR and CDR2 SFDVKD. The CDR3 sequence is 14 residues long. CDR3 loop: CATSDFRGGDEQFF. In DNA form, the CDR3 reads TGTGCCACCAGTGATTTTCGCGGAGGCGATGAGCAGTTCTTC.

V gene TRBV4-2 combines with J gene TRBJ2-1; 9 bases are a match to TRBD2. Germline-derived CDR1 and CDR2 are LGHNA and YNFKEQ. CDR3 length equals 15 residues. The V gene end was trimmed by 1 base and the J gene end by 8 bases; junction bases not matched to a gene: 6. CDR3 amino acids: CASSQVAGVRHEQFF. In nucleotides, the CDR3 is TGTGCCAGCAGCCAAGTAGCGGGGGTAAGGCATGAGCAGTTCTTC.

The J gene is TRBJ2-1, the V gene TRBV3-1 (or the pseudogene TRBV3-2); TRBD1 is a possible D gene (6 bases). Trimming pared 0 bases from V and 4 bases from J, leaving 10 bases between. Germline V gene lookup returns CDR1 LGHDT and CDR2 YNNKEL (reference sequence). This CDR3 is 15 amino acids long. CDR3 loop: CASSQEGGPYNEQFF. The CDR3 DNA reads TGTGCCAGCAGCCAAGAAGGGGGACCGTACAATGAGCAGTTCTTC.

V and J are TRBV10-3 and TRBJ2-7, with D tentatively TRBD1 (5 bases). V dropped 2 bases and J dropped 2 bases, with 13 bases sitting between them. Germline V gene lookup returns CDR1 ENHRY and CDR2 SYGVKD. The CDR3 sequence is 15 residues long. The CDR3: CAISEGDRGTYEQYF. The CDR3 DNA follows: TGTGCCATCAGTGAGGGAGACAGAGGTACCTACGAGCAGTACTTC.

This clone has only a few counts. The rearrangement links TRBV7-3 to TRBJ1-2, with no clear D. The ends were cut back, 3 bases at V and 2 bases at J, with 7 bases in the middle. This CDR3 spans 13 amino acids. Germline V gives CDR1 SGHTA, CDR2 FQGTGA. CDR3 amino acids: CASSFEGNYGYTF. The CDR3 DNA reads TGTGCCAGCAGCTTTGAGGGAAACTATGGCTACACCTTC.

The chain combines TRBV19 with TRBJ2-1; TRBD2 is a possible D gene (7 bases). V lost 5 bases and J 4 bases, leaving 12 bases between the germline ends. Germline-derived CDR1 and CDR2 are LNHDA and SQIVND (reference sequence). The CDR3 is made up of 14 amino acids. The CDR3 sequence: CASSGGREYNEQFF. As DNA, the CDR3 is TGTGCCAGTAGTGGGGGGCGGGAGTACAATGAGCAGTTCTTC. The full variable domain, completed using reference TRBV19 and TRBJ2-1, is DGGITQSPKYLFRKEGQNVTLSCEQNLNHDAMYWYRQDPGQGLRLIYYSQIVNDFQKGDIAEGYSVSREKKESFPLTVTSAQKNPTAFYLCASSGGREYNEQFFGPGTRLTVL.

The chain joins TRBV28 to TRBJ2-3; 9 bases are a match to TRBD2. The CDR3 consists of 15 residues. Per the germline V gene, CDR1 is MDHEN and CDR2 is SYDVKM. V lost 5 bases to trimming and J lost 2 bases; unmatched junction nucleotides: 5. CDR3 loop: CASSIVAGDTDTQYF. The CDR3 nucleotides are TGTGCCAGCAGTATAGTAGCGGGGGACACAGATACGCAGTATTTT.

The V call is TRBV1, the J call TRBJ2-5; the table's D gene call, TRBD1, was not cross checked with the DNA. TRBV1 is recorded as a pseudogene. This CDR3 comprises 15 residues. The CDR3 DNA reads as TGCACCAGCAGCCACCCGGACAGGGGAGAGGAGACCCAGTACTTC. The encoded protein is CTSSHPDRGEETQYF.

This CDR3 is CASSLMDRGRADTEAFF. In nucleotides, the CDR3 is TGCGCCAGCAGCTTGATGGACAGGGGGCGCGCGGACACTGAAGCTTTCTTT. V usage is TRBV5-1 and J usage is TRBJ1-1, with 11 bases fitting TRBD1. This CDR3 has 17 residues. The germline gives CDR1 SGHRS, CDR2 YFSETQ. The V segment lost 1 base and the J segment 3 bases; nucleotides outside the gene matches: 8.

This clone was seen just once. J is TRBJ1-2 and V is TRBV28; 7 bases are a match to TRBD1. V gave up 4 bases and J gave up 4 bases; unmatched junction bases: 6. Germline values: CDR1 MDHEN, CDR2 SYDVKM. The CDR3 covers 14 residues. CDR3 DNA: TGTGCCAGCAGTTCCCAGGCAGGGGGCTATGGCTACACCTTC. This codes for CASSSQAGGYGYTF.

This clone was seen once. V gene TRBV24-1 combines with J gene TRBJ2-7; TRBD1 aligns across 8 bases. CDR3 size: 14 residues. Trimming took 2 bases from V and 6 from J; bases not matched to a gene: 5. The germline V gene encodes CDR1 KGHDR and CDR2 SFDVKD. As DNA, the CDR3 is TGTGCCACCAGTGATTGGAACAGGGGGTCCGAGCAGTACTTC. Protein sequence: CATSDWNRGSEQYF.

The rearrangement joins TRBV6-6 to TRBJ1-5, with TRBD1 matching over 7 bases. Germline loops: CDR1 MNHNY, CDR2 SVGAGI (reference sequence). The ends lost 4 bases at V and 5 bases at J; junction bases unmatched: 11. The CDR3 has 16 residues. In nucleotides, the CDR3 is TGTGCCAGCAGTTCCCTGGACAGGAGGGTGGATCAGCCCCAGCATTTT. Amino acids: CASSSLDRRVDQPQHF.

This clone came up many times. This chain connects TRBV5-5 to TRBJ1-3, with D perhaps TRBD1 (5 bases). V was clipped by 0 bases and J by 1 base, with 14 bases between them. The CDR3 runs 17 residues. The germline CDR1 and CDR2 sequences are SGHKS and YYEKEE (reference sequence). CDR3 DNA sequence: TGTGCCAGCAGCTTGGCCCCTACAGGCTCTTCTGGAAACACCATATATTTT. Protein product: CASSLAPTGSSGNTIYF. Combining the CDR3 with reference TRBV5-5 and TRBJ1-3 gives the whole variable domain DAGVTQSPTHLIKTRGQQVTLRCSPISGHKSVSWYQQVLGQGPQFIFQYYEKEERGRGNFPDRFSARQFPNYSSELNVNALLLGDSALYLCASSLAPTGSSGNTIYFGEGSWLTVV.

The chain couples TRBV6-4 to TRBJ1-6, with D uncertain. The CDR3 loop spans 15 amino acids. Looked up from germline, CDR1 is MRHNA and CDR2 is SNTAGT. Here the CDR3 DNA reads TGTGCGAGCCCCCAGCAGAGGGACTATAATTCACCCCTCCACTTT. It encodes CASPQQRDYNSPLHF.

This rearrangement joins TRBV24-1 to TRBJ2-5; 8 bases match TRBD1. This CDR3 spans 15 amino acids. Trimming cost V 1 base and J 3 bases; bases outside gene matches: 3. CDR1 and CDR2 from the germline V gene are KGHDR and SFDVKD. The CDR3: CATSDFPDREETQYF. CDR3 DNA: TGTGCCACCAGTGATTTTCCGGACAGGGAAGAGACCCAGTACTTC.

The chain is built from TRBV5-1 and TRBJ2-7, with a tentative D call TRBD2 (6 bases). The length of the CDR3 is 16 residues. Per germline, CDR1 SGHRS and CDR2 YFSETQ. V gave up 2 bases and J gave up 0 bases, with 15 bases separating them. The CDR3 loop reads CASSLSLAFSSYEQYF. The CDR3 DNA follows: TGCGCCAGCAGCTTATCTCTAGCGTTCAGCTCCTACGAGCAGTACTTC.

The CDR3 protein is CASSFLAGSSYEQYF. The DNA for the CDR3 is TGTGCCAGCAGCTTTCTAGCGGGAAGCTCCTACGAGCAGTACTTC. V and J are TRBV5-6 and TRBJ2-7, with TRBD2 matching 9 bases. Losses at the gene ends were 2 bases for V and 0 bases for J; bases not matched to a gene: 3. In germline, CDR1 is SGHDT, CDR2 YYEEEE. The CDR3 sequence is 15 residues long.

The chain combines TRBV7-9 with TRBJ1-2, with TRBD1 matching over 8 bases. Trimming removed 6 bases from V and 4 bases from J; junction bases left unmatched: 16. Germline-derived CDR1 and CDR2 are SEHNR and FQNEAQ (reference sequence). CDR3 size: 17 residues. CDR3 DNA sequence: TGTGCCAGCAGTCATTACCCGATGGACAGGGTTGGCTATGGCTACACCTTC. Translated, it gives CASSHYPMDRVGYGYTF.

This rearrangement joins TRBV15 to TRBJ1-2; TRBD1 agrees at 7 bases. V gave up 0 bases and J gave up 3 bases; unmatched junction bases: 7. CDR3 length: 16 amino acids. Per the germline V gene, CDR1 is LNHNV and CDR2 is YYDKDF (reference sequence). The CDR3 loop reads CATSRDLGGADYGYTF. The DNA of the CDR3 is TGTGCCACCAGCAGAGATTTAGGGGGCGCGGACTATGGCTACACCTTC.